This TCR beta chain appears in the sequencing data of a study of T cell responses to AZD1222 COVID-19 vaccine. Assay: immunoSEQ multiplex PCR; the TCRdb copy retains only in-frame clones and omits some. The table lists about 180,000 clones, roughly 94% of them singletons, with roughly 1.7% in the top ten. V lost 6 bases, J lost 5 bases, and 9 bases stayed unmatched. This CDR3 region has 14 residues. Germline assignment: CDR1 MNHEY and CDR2 SMNVEV (reference sequence). Pooling covered second doses at about 4 or about 12 weeks. This receptor was taken from an adult who received the AZD1222 COVID-19 vaccine. Sequenced material: peripheral blood, taken 28 days after the second AZD1222 dose. V usage is TRBV27 and J usage is TRBJ1-2, with 7 bases fitting TRBD1. The CDR3 sequence is CASSQPGQTYGYTF. The CDR3 DNA reads as TGTGCCAGCAGCCAGCCGGGACAGACGTATGGCTACACCTTC.